These 15 T cell receptor beta chains share one sample of origin, sequenced in a study of a mutant IDH1 vaccine in newly diagnosed glioma. Time point defined: week 11, during vaccination. Vaccination comprised doses that each held 300 ug of mutant IDH1 20-mer peptide, plus topical imiquimod. Generated by immunoSEQ multiplex PCR, the TCRdb table keeps only in-frame clones and is missing some. The repertoire holds around 130,000 clones, with about four fifths as singletons. Which antigens these TCRs recognize remains unknown. The specimen was PBMCs, collected from a glioma patient whose treatment included an IDH1 peptide vaccine. The receptors were gathered from a man in his forties or fifties with glioma.

The rearrangement uses TRBV18 and TRBJ2-3; no clear D. The CDR3 is 14 amino acids. Trimming took 4 bases from V and 2 from J, leaving 10 bases between them. Germline values: CDR1 KGHSH, CDR2 LQKENI. CDR3 amino acids: CASSHDSLTDTQYF. CDR3 nucleotide sequence: TGTGCCAGCTCACACGACTCCCTCACAGATACGCAGTATTTT.

The chain joins TRBV7-9 to TRBJ1-1; D uncertain. The CDR3 consists of 14 residues. Germline assignment: CDR1 SEHNR and CDR2 FQNEAQ (reference sequence). V was clipped by 6 bases and J by 7 bases, with 18 bases between them. The CDR3 sequence: CASRVNSGVGEAFF. CDR3 DNA: TGTGCCAGCAGGGTTAATAGCGGGGTTGGTGAAGCTTTCTTT.

V is TRBV5-1 and J is TRBJ2-2, with 9 bases lining up with TRBD1. CDR1 SGHRS and CDR2 YFSETQ come from the germline V gene. The CDR3 is 17 residues long. Trimming at V came to 2 bases and at J to 3 bases, leaving 8 bases not matched to a gene. CDR3 bases: TGCGCCAGCAGCTTAGGGGGACAGGGACGGGACACCGGGGAGCTGTTTTTT. It codes for CASSLGGQGRDTGELFF.

This rearrangement joins TRBV9 to TRBJ2-1; D call uncertain. With 0 bases removed from V and 6 bases from J, the gap between germline ends came to 7 bases. The CDR3 consists of 13 residues. Germline assignment: CDR1 SGDLS and CDR2 YYNGEE. CDR3 coding DNA: TGTGCCAGCAGCGTAGGGACGGCCAATGAGCAGTTCTTC. This gives the protein CASSVGTANEQFF. Based on the CDR3 plus reference TRBV9 and TRBJ2-1, the full variable domain is DSGVTQTPKHLITATGQRVTLRCSPRSGDLSVYWYQQSLDQGLQFLIQYYNGEERAKGNILERFSAQQFPDLHSELNLSSLELGDSALYFCASSVGTANEQFFGPGTRLTVL.

The rearrangement links TRBV12-5 to TRBJ2-7, with 9 bases that match TRBD1. Unmatched junction bases numbered 4, after V lost 6 bases and J lost 4 bases. CDR1 is LGHNT, CDR2 FRNRAP, per germline. This CDR3 is 13 amino acids long. CDR3 residues: CASGHGQGYEQYF. In DNA, the CDR3 is TGTGCTAGTGGCCATGGACAGGGGTACGAGCAGTACTTC. The full variable domain, completed using reference TRBV12-5 and TRBJ2-7, is DARVTQTPRHKVTEMGQEVTMRCQPILGHNTVFWYRQTMMQGLELLAYFRNRAPLDDSGMPKDRFSAEMPDATLATLKIQPSEPRDSAVYFCASGHGQGYEQYFGPGTRLTVT.

The V call is TRBV9, the J call TRBJ2-2; 9 bases line up with TRBD2. With V trimmed by 4 bases and J by 4 bases, 5 bases remained unmatched. The CDR3 runs 15 residues. Germline-derived CDR1 and CDR2 are SGDLS and YYNGEE. The CDR3 region is CASSFSGRITGELFF. The DNA for the CDR3 is TGTGCCAGCAGCTTTAGCGGGAGAATCACCGGGGAGCTGTTTTTT. Combining the CDR3 with reference TRBV9 and TRBJ2-2 gives the whole variable domain DSGVTQTPKHLITATGQRVTLRCSPRSGDLSVYWYQQSLDQGLQFLIQYYNGEERAKGNILERFSAQQFPDLHSELNLSSLELGDSALYFCASSFSGRITGELFFGEGSRLTVL.

The rearrangement uses TRBV27 and TRBJ2-5, with D unresolved. This CDR3 contains 12 residues. Germline assignment: CDR1 MNHEY and CDR2 SMNVEV (reference sequence). Trimming left V 5 bases short and J 2 bases short, with 6 bases between. In DNA, the CDR3 is TGTGCCAGCAGTAGGGCTCAAGAGACCCAGTACTTC. Translation: CASSRAQETQYF.

The CDR3 spells CASSLAHLPGTNTGELFF. CDR3 coding DNA: TGTGCCAGCAGCCTCGCCCACCTTCCGGGGACGAACACCGGGGAGCTGTTTTTT. The V call is TRBV11-2, the J call TRBJ2-2, with D possibly being TRBD2 (5 bases). The CDR3 loop spans 18 amino acids. V was trimmed by 5 bases and J by 0 bases, leaving 19 bases between them. Germline V CDR1 and CDR2: SGHAT, FQNNGV.

The chain joins TRBV30 to TRBJ2-3; D ambiguous. Germline CDR1 reads GTSNPN; CDR2 reads SVGIG (reference sequence). The CDR3 covers 11 residues. Trimming removed 8 bases at V and 2 bases at J, with 8 bases between. CDR3 amino acids: CAGSYTDTQYF. In DNA, the CDR3 is TGTGCCGGGTCATACACAGATACGCAGTATTTT. The full variable domain, rest sourced from reference TRBV30 and TRBJ2-3, is SQTIHQWPATLVQPVGSPLSLECTVEGTSNPNLYWYRQAAGRGLQLLFYSVGIGQISSEVPQNLSASRPQDRQFILSSKKLLLSDSGFYLCAGSYTDTQYFGPGTRLTVL.

V gene TRBV27 combines with J gene TRBJ2-7; TRBD1 agrees at 7 bases. The CDR3 loop spans 12 amino acids. Germline V gene lookup returns CDR1 MNHEY and CDR2 SMNVEV (reference sequence). Germline trimming cut 10 bases from V and 2 bases from J; bases unmatched to any gene: 5. The CDR3 nucleotides read TGTGCCACCCGGGACAGAACCTACGAGCAGTACTTC. Protein: CATRDRTYEQYF.

The chain carries TRBV18 and TRBJ1-1, with D possibly TRBD1 on 5 matching bases. The CDR3 is made up of 16 amino acids. Germline-derived CDR1 and CDR2 are KGHSH and LQKENI. V shed 2 bases and J shed 0 bases, with 13 bases lying between them. CDR3 loop: CASSPIQGGMNTEAFF. CDR3 in DNA: TGTGCCAGCTCACCAATTCAGGGAGGTATGAACACTGAAGCTTTCTTT.

The CDR3 spells CASSYPGRPYEQYF. The CDR3 coding sequence is TGCGCCAGCAGCTACCCGGGTCGGCCCTACGAGCAGTACTTC. This chain connects TRBV5-1 to TRBJ2-7; D is ambiguous. CDR3 length equals 14 residues. Per the germline V gene, CDR1 is SGHRS and CDR2 is YFSETQ. V was cut by 3 bases and J by 2 bases, with 12 bases left in between.

The chain has TRBV9 and TRBJ1-1, with a tentative D call TRBD1 (6 bases). V was pared by 3 bases and J by 2 bases, with 14 bases between. CDR1 is SGDLS and CDR2 is YYNGEE in the germline V gene. The CDR3 extends over 15 amino acids. CDR3 coding DNA: TGTGCCAGCAGCGCGAATACAGGGTTAAACACTGAAGCTTTCTTT. Residues: CASSANTGLNTEAFF.

V gene TRBV20-1 combines with J gene TRBJ1-2; D not certain. Per the germline V gene, CDR1 is DFQATT and CDR2 is SNEGSKA (reference sequence). The CDR3 sequence is 11 residues long. Trimming removed 7 bases at V and 3 bases at J, with 9 bases between. The CDR3 region has the DNA TGCAGTGGGGTCTGGGACTATGGCTACACCTTC. Translated, it gives CSGVWDYGYTF.

This chain links TRBV2 with TRBJ2-1; TRBD2 matches at 8 bases. CDR3 size: 13 residues. Germline CDR1 reads SNHLY; CDR2 reads FYNNEI. With V trimmed by 6 bases and J by 10 bases, 8 bases remained unmatched. The CDR3 nucleotides read TGTGCCAGCAGGGGCCCAGCGGGAGAGGAGCAGTTCTTC. It is translated as CASRGPAGEEQFF.